The 5 T cell receptor beta chains listed next were all sequenced from one sample in a study of cytomegalovirus exposure and HLA in healthy donors. It was with 60 Vbeta and 13 Jbeta primers that the PCR ran. Measured with immunoSEQ multiplex PCR; TCRdb has only the in-frame clones, and not every one. Here the sample spans approximately 150,000 clones, roughly 80% being singletons. Sample: PBMCs. Source of these receptors: a young man in good health and CMV-seropositive.

The V and J genes are TRBV19 and TRBJ2-2; weak D call: TRBD1 (6 bases). The CDR3 contains 13 residues. Trimming stripped 11 bases from V and 1 base from J, with 11 bases between. Germline values: CDR1 LNHDA, CDR2 SQIVND (reference sequence). This CDR3 is CAGRQENTGELFF. The CDR3 nucleotides are TGTGCCGGAAGACAGGAGAACACCGGGGAGCTGTTTTTT.

This clone came up once. The gene calls are TRBV5-1 and TRBJ2-2, with D possibly TRBD1 on 6 matching bases. The CDR3 has 14 amino acids. CDR1 and CDR2 from the germline V gene are SGHRS and YFSETQ. The V end was cut by 7 bases, the J end by 1 base, with 11 bases between. In nucleotides, the CDR3 is TGCGCCAGCTCTCAGGGGCAGAACACCGGGGAGCTGTTTTTT. Protein: CASSQGQNTGELFF.

The J gene is TRBJ2-1, the V gene TRBV7-3; 12 bases are shared with TRBD2. V trimming: 6 bases; J trimming: 4 bases; junction bases outside the gene matches: 4. CDR1 SGHTA and CDR2 FQGTGA come from the germline V gene. The CDR3 runs 15 residues. As DNA, the CDR3 is TGTGCCAGCAGTCTAGCGGGGGGGCGTTACAATGAGCAGTTCTTC. Residues: CASSLAGGRYNEQFF.

The chain has TRBV9 and TRBJ2-5, with 9 nucleotides matching TRBD1. Looked up from germline, CDR1 is SGDLS and CDR2 is YYNGEE. The CDR3 is 16 residues long. Trimming removed 3 bases from V and 4 bases from J; junction bases left unmatched: 10. The CDR3 DNA sequence: TGTGCCAGCAGCGCTAATCCGACAGGGGGTGGAGAGACCCAGTACTTC. As protein: CASSANPTGGGETQYF.

The chain combines TRBV7-9 with TRBJ1-1, with 7 bases fitting TRBD1. CDR1 and CDR2 (germline): SEHNR, FQNEAQ (reference sequence). The CDR3 length is 15 residues. The J segment lost 0 bases and the V segment lost 5 bases, leaving 6 bases of the junction unmatched. As DNA, the CDR3 is TGTGCCAGCAGCCCGCCGGGACAGATGAACACTGAAGCTTTCTTT. It codes for CASSPPGQMNTEAFF.